The 5 T cell receptor beta chains below all came from one sample that was sequenced in a study of blood T cell repertoires in COVID-19. Sequencing used immunoSEQ multiplex PCR; TCRdb keeps in-frame clones, though not all of them. Counted here are about 87,000 clones, approximately 85% occurring once; the ten biggest clones make up 25%. Source material: peripheral blood. Every receptor here comes from a human donor in a cohort sampled during active COVID-19.

The V and J genes are TRBV11-2 and TRBJ1-2; no clear D. Trimming took 5 bases from V and 8 from J, leaving 15 bases between them. The length of the CDR3 is 13 residues. Germline CDR1 SGHAT, CDR2 FQNNGV. The CDR3: CASSPTAEGGYTF. The CDR3 DNA follows: TGTGCCAGCAGCCCGACGGCCGAGGGAGGCTACACCTTC.

V gene TRBV28 combines with J gene TRBJ1-4; D unresolved. CDR1 and CDR2 (germline): MDHEN, SYDVKM. Trimming shortened V by 5 bases and J by 0 bases, and 7 bases separated the two germline ends. The CDR3 consists of 14 residues. The CDR3 coding sequence is TGTGCCAGCAGTAGTCCGGCAACTAATGAAAAACTGTTTTTT. Its translation is CASSSPATNEKLFF.

The chain is built from TRBV10-3 and TRBJ1-1, with D perhaps matching TRBD1 (6 bases). Per the germline V gene, CDR1 is ENHRY and CDR2 is SYGVKD. V lost 6 bases to trimming and J lost 2 bases, with 13 bases between them. There are 14 residues in the CDR3. This chain's CDR3 is CAISRSGQNTEAFF. The CDR3 DNA reads as TGTGCCATCAGCCGGTCGGGACAAAACACTGAAGCTTTCTTT.

V gene TRBV19 combines with J gene TRBJ1-3, with D unresolved. The CDR3 is 15 amino acids. V dropped 3 bases and J dropped 2 bases, with 11 bases sitting between them. Germline assignment: CDR1 LNHDA and CDR2 SQIVND (reference sequence). CDR3 coding DNA: TGTGCCAGTAGTATCGGAGTTTATCCTGGAAACACCATATATTTT. Its translation: CASSIGVYPGNTIYF.

V gene TRBV5-8 combines with J gene TRBJ2-5, with a tentative D call TRBD2 (7 bases). Trimming pared 4 bases from V and 1 base from J, leaving 14 bases between. Germline CDR1 is SGHTS and CDR2 is YDEGEE. The CDR3 has 15 amino acids. CDR3: CASSTGGRAQETQYF. The CDR3 DNA follows: TGTGCCAGCAGCACGGGGGGCAGGGCCCAAGAGACCCAGTACTTC.